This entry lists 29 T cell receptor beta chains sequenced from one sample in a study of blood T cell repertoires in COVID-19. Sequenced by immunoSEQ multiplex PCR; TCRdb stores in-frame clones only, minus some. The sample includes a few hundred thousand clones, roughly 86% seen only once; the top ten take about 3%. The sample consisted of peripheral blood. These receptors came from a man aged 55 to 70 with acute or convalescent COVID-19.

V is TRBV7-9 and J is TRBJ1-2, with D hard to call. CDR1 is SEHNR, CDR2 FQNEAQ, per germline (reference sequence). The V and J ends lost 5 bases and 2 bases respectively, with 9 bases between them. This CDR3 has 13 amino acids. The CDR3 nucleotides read TGTGCCAGCAGCCCTCAGAGGAACTATGGCTACACCTTC. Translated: CASSPQRNYGYTF.

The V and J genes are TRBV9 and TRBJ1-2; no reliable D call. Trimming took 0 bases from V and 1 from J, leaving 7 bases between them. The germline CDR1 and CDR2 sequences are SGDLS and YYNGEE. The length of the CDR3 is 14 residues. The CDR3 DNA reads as TGTGCCAGCAGCGTAGGAGAGGGTAACTATGGCTACACCTTC. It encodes CASSVGEGNYGYTF.

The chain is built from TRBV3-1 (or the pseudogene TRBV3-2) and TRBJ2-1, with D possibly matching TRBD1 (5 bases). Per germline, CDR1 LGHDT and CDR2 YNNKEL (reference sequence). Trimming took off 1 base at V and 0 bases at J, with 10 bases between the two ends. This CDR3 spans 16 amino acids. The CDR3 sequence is CASSQVAGNSYNEQFF. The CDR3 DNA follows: TGTGCCAGCAGCCAAGTCGCAGGGAACTCCTACAATGAGCAGTTCTTC.

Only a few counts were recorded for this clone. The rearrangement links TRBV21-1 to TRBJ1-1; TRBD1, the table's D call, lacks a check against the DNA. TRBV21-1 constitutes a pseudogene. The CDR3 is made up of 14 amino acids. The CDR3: CASSKDRQNTEAFF. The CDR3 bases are TGTGCCAGCAGCAAGGACAGGCAGAACACTGAAGCTTTCTTT.

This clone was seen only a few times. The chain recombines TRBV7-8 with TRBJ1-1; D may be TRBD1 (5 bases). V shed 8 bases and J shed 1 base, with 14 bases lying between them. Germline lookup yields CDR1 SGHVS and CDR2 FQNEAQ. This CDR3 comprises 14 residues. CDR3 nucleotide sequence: TGTGCCAGCCGGCGCGGAGGGGCGAACACTGAAGCTTTCTTT. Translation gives CASRRGGANTEAFF.

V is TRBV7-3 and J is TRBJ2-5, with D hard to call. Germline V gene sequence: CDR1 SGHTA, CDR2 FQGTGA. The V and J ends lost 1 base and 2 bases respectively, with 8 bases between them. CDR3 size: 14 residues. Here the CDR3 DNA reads TGTGCCAGCAGCTTAAGGGCTGGGCAAGAGACCCAGTACTTC. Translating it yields CASSLRAGQETQYF.

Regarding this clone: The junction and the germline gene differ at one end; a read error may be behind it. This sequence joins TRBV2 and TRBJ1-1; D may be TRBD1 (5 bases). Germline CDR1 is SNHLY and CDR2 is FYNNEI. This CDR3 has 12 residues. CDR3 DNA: TGTGCCAGCACCTTGGATGCGGGGGAAGGTTTCTTT. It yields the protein CASTLDAGEGFF. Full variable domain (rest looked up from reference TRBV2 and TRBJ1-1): EPEVTQTPSHQVTQMGQEVILRCVPISNHLYFYWYRQILGQKVEFLVSFYNNEISEKSEIFDDQFSVERPDGSNFTLKIRSTKLEDSAMYFCASTLDAGEGFFGQGTRLTVV.

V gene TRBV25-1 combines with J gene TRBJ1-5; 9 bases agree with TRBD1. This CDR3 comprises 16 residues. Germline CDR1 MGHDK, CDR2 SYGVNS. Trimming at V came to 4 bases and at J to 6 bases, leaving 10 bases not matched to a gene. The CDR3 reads CASSATDRGDGQPQHF. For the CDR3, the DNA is TGTGCCAGCAGTGCGACCGACAGGGGGGATGGTCAGCCCCAGCATTTT. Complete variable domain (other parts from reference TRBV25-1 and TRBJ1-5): EADIYQTPRYLVIGTGKKITLECSQTMGHDKMYWYQQDPGMELHLIHYSYGVNSTEKGDLSSESTVSRIRTEHFPLTLESARPSHTSQYLCASSATDRGDGQPQHFGDGTRLSIL.

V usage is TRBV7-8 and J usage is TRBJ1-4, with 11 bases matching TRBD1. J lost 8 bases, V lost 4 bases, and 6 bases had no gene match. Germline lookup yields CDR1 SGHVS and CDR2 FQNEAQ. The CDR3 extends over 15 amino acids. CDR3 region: CASSSSGTGGEKLFF. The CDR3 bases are TGTGCCAGCAGCTCATCCGGGACAGGGGGGGAAAAACTGTTTTTT. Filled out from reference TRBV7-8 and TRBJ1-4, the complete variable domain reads GAGVSQSPRYKVAKRGQDVALRCDPISGHVSLFWYQQALGQGPEFLTYFQNEAQLDKSGLPSDRFFAERPEGSVSTLKIQRTQQEDSAVYLCASSSSGTGGEKLFFGSGTQLSVL.

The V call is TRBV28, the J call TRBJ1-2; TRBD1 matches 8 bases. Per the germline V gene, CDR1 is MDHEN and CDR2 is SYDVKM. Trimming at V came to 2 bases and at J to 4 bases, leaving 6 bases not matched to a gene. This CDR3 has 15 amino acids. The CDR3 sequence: CASSLEDRDLYGYTF. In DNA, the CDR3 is TGTGCCAGCAGTTTAGAGGACAGGGACCTCTATGGCTACACCTTC.

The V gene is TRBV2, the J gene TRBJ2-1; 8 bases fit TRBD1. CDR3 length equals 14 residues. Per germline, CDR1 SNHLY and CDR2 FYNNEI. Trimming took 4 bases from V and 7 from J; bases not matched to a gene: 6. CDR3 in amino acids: CASSGMGQVNEQFF. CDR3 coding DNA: TGTGCCAGCAGTGGAATGGGACAGGTAAATGAGCAGTTCTTC.

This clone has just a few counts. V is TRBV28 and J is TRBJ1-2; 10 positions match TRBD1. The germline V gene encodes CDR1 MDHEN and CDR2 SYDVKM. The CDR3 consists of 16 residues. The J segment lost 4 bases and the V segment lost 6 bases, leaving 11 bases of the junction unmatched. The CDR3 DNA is TGTGCCAGCAGCACTTCGACAGGGGGCAAGATCTATGGCTACACCTTC. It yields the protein CASSTSTGGKIYGYTF.

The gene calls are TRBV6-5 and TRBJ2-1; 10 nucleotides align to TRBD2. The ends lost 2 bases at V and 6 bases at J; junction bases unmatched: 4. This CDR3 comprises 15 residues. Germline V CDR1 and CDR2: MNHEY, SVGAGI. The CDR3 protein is CASSYASGGPNEQFF. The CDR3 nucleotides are TGTGCCAGCAGTTACGCTAGCGGGGGTCCCAATGAGCAGTTCTTC.

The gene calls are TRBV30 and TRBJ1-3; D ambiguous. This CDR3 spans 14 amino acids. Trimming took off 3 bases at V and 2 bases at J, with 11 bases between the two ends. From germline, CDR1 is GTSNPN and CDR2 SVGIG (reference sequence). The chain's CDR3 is CAWSVGVAGNTIYF. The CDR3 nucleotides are TGTGCCTGGAGCGTCGGGGTGGCTGGAAACACCATATATTTT. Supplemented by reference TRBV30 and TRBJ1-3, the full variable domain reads SQTIHQWPATLVQPVGSPLSLECTVEGTSNPNLYWYRQAAGRGLQLLFYSVGIGQISSEVPQNLSASRPQDRQFILSSKKLLLSDSGFYLCAWSVGVAGNTIYFGEGSWLTVV.

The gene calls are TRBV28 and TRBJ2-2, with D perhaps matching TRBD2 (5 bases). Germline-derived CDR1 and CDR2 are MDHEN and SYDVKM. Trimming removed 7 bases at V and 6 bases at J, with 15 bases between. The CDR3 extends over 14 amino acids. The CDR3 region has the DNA TGTGCCAGCATAACGGGGATTTGGGCCGGGGAGCTGTTTTTT. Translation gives CASITGIWAGELFF.

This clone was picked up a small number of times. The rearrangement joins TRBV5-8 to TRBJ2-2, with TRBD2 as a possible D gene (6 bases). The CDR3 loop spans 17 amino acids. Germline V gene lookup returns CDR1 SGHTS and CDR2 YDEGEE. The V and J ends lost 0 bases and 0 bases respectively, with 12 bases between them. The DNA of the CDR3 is TGTGCCAGCAGCTTGGCTGGGACGGGGGCGAACACCGGGGAGCTGTTTTTT. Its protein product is CASSLAGTGANTGELFF.

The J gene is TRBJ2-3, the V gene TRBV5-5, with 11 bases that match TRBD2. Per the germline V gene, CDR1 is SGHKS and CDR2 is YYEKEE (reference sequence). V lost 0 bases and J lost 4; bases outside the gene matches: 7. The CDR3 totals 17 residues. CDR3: CASSLGLTSGVSDTQYF. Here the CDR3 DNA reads TGTGCCAGCAGCTTGGGGTTGACTAGCGGGGTCTCAGATACGCAGTATTTT.

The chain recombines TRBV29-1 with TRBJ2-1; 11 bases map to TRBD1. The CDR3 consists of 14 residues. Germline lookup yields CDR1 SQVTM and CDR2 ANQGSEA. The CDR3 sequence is CRRDRGVPYNEQFF. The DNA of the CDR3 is TGCAGGCGGGACAGGGGGGTTCCCTACAATGAGCAGTTCTTC.

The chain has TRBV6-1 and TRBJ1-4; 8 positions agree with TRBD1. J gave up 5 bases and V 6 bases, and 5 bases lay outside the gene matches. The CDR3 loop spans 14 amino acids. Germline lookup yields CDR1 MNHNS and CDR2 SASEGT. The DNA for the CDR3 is TGTGCCAGCAGGATACAGGGGGGAAATGAAAAACTGTTTTTT. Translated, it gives CASRIQGGNEKLFF.

DNA for the CDR3: TGTGCCAGCAGTGAAAGCCTAGCCCTTGACTATGGCTACACCTTC. This gives the protein CASSESLALDYGYTF. The J gene is TRBJ1-2, the V gene TRBV6-1, with D uncertain. Trimming took 2 bases from V and 3 from J, leaving 13 bases between them. This CDR3 has 15 residues. Germline V gene data show CDR1 as MNHNS and CDR2 as SASEGT.

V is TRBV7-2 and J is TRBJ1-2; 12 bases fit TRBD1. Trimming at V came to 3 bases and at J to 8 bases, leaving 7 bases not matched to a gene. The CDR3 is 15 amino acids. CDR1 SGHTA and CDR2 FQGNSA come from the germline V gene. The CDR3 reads CASSFWDRGLRGYTF. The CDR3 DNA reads TGTGCCAGCAGCTTTTGGGACAGGGGGCTGCGGGGCTACACCTTC.

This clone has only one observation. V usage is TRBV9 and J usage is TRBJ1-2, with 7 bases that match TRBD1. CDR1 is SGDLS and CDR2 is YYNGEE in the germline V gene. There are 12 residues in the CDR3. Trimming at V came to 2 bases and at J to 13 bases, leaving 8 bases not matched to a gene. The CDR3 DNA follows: TGTGCCAGCAGCGTTAGTCCGACAGGGCTCACCTTC. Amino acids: CASSVSPTGLTF.

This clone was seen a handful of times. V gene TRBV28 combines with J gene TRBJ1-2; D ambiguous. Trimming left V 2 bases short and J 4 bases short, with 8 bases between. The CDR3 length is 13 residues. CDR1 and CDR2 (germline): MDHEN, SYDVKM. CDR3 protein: CASSLLDTYGYTF. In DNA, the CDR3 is TGTGCCAGCAGTTTACTCGACACCTATGGCTACACCTTC.

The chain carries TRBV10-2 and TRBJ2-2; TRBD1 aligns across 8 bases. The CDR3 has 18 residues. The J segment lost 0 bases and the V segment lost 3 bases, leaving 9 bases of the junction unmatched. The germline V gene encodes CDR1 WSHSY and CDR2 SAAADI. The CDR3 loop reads CASSDMFRGQANTGELFF. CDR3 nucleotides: TGCGCCAGCAGTGATATGTTTCGGGGACAGGCGAACACCGGGGAGCTGTTTTTT.

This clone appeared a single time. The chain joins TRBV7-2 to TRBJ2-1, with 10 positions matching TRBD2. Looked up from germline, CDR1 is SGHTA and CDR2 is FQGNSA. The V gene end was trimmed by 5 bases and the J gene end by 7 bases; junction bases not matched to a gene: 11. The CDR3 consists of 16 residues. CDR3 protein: CASSVGSGRHQNEQFF. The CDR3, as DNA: TGTGCCAGCAGCGTAGGTAGCGGGAGGCATCAGAATGAGCAGTTCTTC.

CDR3 loop: CASSRGALPSAGTDTQYF. The CDR3 region has the DNA TGTGCCAGCAGCCGGGGGGCACTCCCCTCGGCTGGCACAGATACGCAGTATTTT. The chain couples TRBV5-8 to TRBJ2-3, with D maybe TRBD2 (7 bases). V was clipped by 4 bases and J by 1 base, with 22 bases between them. This CDR3 comprises 18 residues. Germline loops: CDR1 SGHTS, CDR2 YDEGEE.

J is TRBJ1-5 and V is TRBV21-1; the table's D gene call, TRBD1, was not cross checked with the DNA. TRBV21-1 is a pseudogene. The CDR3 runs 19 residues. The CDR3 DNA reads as TGTGCCAGCAGCAAAAGCCCCCAGGGGGTAAGATCCAGGGGTCAGCCCCAGCATTTT. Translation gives CASSKSPQGVRSRGQPQHF.

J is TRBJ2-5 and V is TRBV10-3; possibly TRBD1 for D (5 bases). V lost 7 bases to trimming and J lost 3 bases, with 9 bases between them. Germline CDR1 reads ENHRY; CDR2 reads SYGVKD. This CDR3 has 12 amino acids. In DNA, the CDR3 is TGTGCCATCAAGGGCAGGGAAGAGACCCAGTACTTC. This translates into CAIKGREETQYF.

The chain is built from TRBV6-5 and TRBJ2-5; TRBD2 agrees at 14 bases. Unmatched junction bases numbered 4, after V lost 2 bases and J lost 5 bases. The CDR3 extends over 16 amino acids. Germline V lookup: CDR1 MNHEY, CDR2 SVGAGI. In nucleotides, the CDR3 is TGTGCCAGCAGTTACAGACTAGCGGGGGGGTCGGAGACCCAGTACTTC. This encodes CASSYRLAGGSETQYF.